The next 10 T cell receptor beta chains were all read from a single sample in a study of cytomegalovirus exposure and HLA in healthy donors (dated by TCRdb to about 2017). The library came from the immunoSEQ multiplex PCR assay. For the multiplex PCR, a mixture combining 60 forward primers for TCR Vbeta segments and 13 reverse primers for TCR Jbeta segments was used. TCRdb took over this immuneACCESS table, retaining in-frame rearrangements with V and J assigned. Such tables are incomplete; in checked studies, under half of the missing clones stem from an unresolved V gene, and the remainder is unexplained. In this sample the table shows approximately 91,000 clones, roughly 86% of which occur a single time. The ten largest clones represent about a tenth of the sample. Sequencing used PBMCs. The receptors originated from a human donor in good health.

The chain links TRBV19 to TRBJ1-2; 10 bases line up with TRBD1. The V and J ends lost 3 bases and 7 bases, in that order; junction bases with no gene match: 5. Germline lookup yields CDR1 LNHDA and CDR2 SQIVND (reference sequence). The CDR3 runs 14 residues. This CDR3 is CASSIGQGEGGYTF. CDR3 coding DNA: TGTGCCAGTAGTATCGGACAGGGGGAGGGTGGCTACACCTTC.

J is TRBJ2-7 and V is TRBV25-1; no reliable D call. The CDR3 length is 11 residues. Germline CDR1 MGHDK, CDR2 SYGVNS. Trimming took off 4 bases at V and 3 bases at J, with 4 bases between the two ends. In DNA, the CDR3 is TGTGCCAGCAGTGGACACTACGAGCAGTACTTC. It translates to CASSGHYEQYF.

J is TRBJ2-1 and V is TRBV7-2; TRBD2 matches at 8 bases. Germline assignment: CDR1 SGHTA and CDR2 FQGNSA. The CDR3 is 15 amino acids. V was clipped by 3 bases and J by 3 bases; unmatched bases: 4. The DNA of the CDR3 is TGTGCCAGCAGCTTTTCCAGCGGGAGCTACAATGAGCAGTTCTTC. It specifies CASSFSSGSYNEQFF.

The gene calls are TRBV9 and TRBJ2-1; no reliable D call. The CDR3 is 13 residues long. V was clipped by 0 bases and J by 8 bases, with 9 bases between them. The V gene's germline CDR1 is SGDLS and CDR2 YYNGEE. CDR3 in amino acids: CASSVEQFDEQFF. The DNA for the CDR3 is TGTGCCAGCAGCGTAGAACAGTTCGATGAGCAGTTCTTC.

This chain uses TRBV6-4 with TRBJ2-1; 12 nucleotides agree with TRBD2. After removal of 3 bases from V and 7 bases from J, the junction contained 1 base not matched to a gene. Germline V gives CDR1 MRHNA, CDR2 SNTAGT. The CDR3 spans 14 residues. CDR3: CASSEGTSGNEQFF. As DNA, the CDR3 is TGTGCCAGCAGTGAGGGGACTAGCGGGAATGAGCAGTTCTTC.

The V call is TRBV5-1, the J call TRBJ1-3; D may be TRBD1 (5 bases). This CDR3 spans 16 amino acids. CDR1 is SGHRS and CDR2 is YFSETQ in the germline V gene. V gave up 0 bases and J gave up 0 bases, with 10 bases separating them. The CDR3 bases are TGCGCCAGCAGCTTGGTGGAGGGGATCTCTGGAAACACCATATATTTT. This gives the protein CASSLVEGISGNTIYF.

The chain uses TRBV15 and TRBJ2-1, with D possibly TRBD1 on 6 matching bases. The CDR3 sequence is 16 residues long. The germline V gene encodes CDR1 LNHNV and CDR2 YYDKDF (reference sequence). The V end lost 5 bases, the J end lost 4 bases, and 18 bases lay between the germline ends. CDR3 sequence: CATSSDDRNLYNEQFF. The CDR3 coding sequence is TGTGCCACCAGCTCGGATGACAGGAACCTATACAATGAGCAGTTCTTC.

CDR3 protein: CASSQDSGQGWTEAFF. The DNA of the CDR3 is TGCGCCAGCAGCCAAGATTCTGGTCAGGGTTGGACTGAAGCTTTCTTT. V gene TRBV4-1 combines with J gene TRBJ1-1, with D tentatively TRBD1 (5 bases). The CDR3 is made up of 16 amino acids. V gave up 0 bases and J gave up 5 bases, with 16 bases separating them. Germline-derived CDR1 and CDR2 are MGHRA and YSYEKL.

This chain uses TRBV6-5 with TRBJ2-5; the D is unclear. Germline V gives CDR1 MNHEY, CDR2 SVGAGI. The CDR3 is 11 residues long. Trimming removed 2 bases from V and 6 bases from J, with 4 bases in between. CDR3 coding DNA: TGTGCCAGCAGTTACCATCAGACCCAGTACTTC. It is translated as CASSYHQTQYF.

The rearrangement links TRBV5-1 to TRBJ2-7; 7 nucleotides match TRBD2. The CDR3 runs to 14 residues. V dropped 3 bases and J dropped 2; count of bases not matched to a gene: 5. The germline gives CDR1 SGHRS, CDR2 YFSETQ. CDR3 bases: TGCGCCAGCAGCTATGATGCGGGGGCCTACGAGCAGTACTTC. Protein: CASSYDAGAYEQYF.